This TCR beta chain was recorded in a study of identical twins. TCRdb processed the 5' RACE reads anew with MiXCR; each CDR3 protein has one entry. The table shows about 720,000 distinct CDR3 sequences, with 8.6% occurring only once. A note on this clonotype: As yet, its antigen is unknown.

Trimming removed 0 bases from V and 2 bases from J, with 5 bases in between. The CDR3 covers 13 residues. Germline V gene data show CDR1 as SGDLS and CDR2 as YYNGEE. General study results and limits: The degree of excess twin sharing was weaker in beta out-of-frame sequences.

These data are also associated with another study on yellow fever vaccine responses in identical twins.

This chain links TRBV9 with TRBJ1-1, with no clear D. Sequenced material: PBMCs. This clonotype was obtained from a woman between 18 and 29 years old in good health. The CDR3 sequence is CASSVVQNTEAFF. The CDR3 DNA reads TGTGCCAGCAGCGTAGTCCAAAACACTGAAGCTTTCTTT.